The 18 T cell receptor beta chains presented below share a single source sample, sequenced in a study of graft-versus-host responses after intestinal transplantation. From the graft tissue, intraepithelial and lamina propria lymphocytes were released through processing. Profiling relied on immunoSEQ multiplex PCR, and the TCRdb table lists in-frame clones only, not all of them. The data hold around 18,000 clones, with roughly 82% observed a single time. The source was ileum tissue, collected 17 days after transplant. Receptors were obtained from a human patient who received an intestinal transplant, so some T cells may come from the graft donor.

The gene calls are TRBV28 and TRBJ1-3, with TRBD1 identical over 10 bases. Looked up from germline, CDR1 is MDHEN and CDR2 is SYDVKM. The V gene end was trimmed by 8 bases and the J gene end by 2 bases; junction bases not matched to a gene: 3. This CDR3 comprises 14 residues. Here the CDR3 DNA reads TGTGCCAGCGGACAGGGGGGCACTGGAAACACCATATATTTT. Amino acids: CASGQGGTGNTIYF.

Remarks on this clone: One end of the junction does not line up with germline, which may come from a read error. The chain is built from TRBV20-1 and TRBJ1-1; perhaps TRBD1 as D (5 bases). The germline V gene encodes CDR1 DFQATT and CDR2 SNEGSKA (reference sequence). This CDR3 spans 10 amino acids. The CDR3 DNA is TGCAGTGCTAGAAGCTCCGGGACTTCCTTT. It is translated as CSARSSGTSF.

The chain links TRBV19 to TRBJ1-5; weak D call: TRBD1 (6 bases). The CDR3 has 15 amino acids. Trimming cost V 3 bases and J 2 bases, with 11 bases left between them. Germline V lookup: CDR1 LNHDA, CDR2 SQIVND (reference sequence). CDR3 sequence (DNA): TGTGCCAGTAGTATCCAGGGGTCTGGCAATCAGCCCCAGCATTTT. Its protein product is CASSIQGSGNQPQHF.

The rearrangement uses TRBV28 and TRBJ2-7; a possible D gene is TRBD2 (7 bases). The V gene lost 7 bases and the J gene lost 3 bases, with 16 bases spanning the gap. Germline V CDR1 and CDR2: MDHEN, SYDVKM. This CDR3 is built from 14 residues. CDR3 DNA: TGTGCCAGCAATCCCGGGGGGCAGGGCTACGAGCAGTACTTC. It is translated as CASNPGGQGYEQYF.

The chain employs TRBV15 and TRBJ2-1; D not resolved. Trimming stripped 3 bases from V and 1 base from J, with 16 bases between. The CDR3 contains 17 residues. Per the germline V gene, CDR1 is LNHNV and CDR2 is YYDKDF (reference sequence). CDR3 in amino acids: CATSSFPRTMSYNEQFF. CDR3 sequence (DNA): TGTGCCACCAGCAGTTTCCCGCGGACGATGTCCTACAATGAGCAGTTCTTC.

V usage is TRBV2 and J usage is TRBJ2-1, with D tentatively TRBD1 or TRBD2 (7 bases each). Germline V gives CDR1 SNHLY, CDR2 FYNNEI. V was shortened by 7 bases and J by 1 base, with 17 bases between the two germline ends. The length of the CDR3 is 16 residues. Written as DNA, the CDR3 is TGTGCCAGCACCGCAGGGGGGCGGGAGTCCTACAATGAGCAGTTCTTC. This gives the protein CASTAGGRESYNEQFF.

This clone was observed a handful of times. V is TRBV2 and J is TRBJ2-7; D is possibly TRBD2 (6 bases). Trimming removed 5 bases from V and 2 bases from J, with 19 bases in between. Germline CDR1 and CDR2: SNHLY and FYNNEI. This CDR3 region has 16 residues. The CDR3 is CASSSLSGELTYEQYF. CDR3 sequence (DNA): TGTGCCAGCAGTTCACTATCGGGGGAGCTTACCTACGAGCAGTACTTC.

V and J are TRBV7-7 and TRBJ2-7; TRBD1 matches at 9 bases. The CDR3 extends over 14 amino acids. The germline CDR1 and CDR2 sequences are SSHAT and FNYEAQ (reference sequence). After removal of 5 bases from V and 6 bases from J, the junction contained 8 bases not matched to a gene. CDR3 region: CASSRTGVLCEQYF. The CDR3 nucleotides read TGTGCCAGCAGCCGGACAGGGGTCCTTTGCGAGCAGTACTTC.

The CDR3: CASSEALADYNEQFF. In nucleotides, the CDR3 is TGTGCCAGCAGTGAAGCGTTAGCAGACTACAATGAGCAGTTCTTC. V is TRBV6-1 and J is TRBJ2-1; no clear D. V lost 0 bases to trimming and J lost 3 bases, with 9 bases between them. Germline lookup yields CDR1 MNHNS and CDR2 SASEGT. CDR3 size: 15 residues.

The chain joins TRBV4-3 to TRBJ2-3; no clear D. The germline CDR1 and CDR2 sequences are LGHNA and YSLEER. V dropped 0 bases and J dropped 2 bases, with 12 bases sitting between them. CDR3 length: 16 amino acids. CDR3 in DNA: TGCGCCAGCAGCCAAGATCCCCTTATACCCACAGATACGCAGTATTTT. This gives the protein CASSQDPLIPTDTQYF.

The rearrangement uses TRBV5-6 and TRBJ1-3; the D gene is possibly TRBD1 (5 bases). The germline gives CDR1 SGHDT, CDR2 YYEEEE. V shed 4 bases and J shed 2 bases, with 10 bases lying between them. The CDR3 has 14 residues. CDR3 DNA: TGTGCCAGCAGCATCCAGGGAACTGGAAACACCATATATTTT. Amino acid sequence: CASSIQGTGNTIYF.

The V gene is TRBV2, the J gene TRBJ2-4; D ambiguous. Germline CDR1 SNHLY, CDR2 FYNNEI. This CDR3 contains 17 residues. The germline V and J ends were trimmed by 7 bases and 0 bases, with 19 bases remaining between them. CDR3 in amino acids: CASNRQLKRLAKNIQYF. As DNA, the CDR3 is TGTGCCAGCAACCGACAATTAAAACGACTAGCCAAAAACATTCAGTACTTC.

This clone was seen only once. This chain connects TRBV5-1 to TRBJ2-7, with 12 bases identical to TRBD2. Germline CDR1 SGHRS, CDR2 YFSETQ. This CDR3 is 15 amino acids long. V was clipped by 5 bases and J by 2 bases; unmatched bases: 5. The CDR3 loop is CASRPRTSGTYEQYF. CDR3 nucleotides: TGCGCCAGCAGACCCAGGACTAGCGGGACCTACGAGCAGTACTTC. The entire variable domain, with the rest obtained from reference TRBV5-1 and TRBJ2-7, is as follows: KAGVTQTPRYLIKTRGQQVTLSCSPISGHRSVSWYQQTPGQGLQFLFEYFSETQRNKGNFPGRFSGRQFSNSRSEMNVSTLELGDSALYLCASRPRTSGTYEQYFGPGTRLTVT.

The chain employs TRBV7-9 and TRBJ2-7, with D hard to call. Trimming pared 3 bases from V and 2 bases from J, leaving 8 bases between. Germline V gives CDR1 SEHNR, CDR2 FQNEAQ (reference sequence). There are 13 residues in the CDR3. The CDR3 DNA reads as TGTGCCAGCAGCTTTGCTAACCCCTACGAGCAGTACTTC. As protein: CASSFANPYEQYF.

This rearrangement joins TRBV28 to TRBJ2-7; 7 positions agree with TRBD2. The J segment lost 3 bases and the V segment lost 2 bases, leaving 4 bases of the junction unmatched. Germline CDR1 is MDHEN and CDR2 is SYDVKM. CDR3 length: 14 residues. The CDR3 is CASSLRLAFYEQYF. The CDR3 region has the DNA TGTGCCAGCAGTTTACGACTAGCCTTCTACGAGCAGTACTTC.

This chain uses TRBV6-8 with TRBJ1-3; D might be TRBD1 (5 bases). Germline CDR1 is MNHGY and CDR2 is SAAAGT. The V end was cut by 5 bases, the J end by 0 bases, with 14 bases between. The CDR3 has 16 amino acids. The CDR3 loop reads CASSKQTGPSGNTIYF. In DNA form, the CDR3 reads TGTGCCAGCAGTAAACAAACAGGCCCCTCTGGAAACACCATATATTTT.

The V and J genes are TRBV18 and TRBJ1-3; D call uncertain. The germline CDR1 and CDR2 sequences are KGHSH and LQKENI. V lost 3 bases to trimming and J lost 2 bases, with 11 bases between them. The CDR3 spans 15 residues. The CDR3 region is CASSPQWGTGNTIYF. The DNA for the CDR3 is TGTGCCAGCTCACCTCAGTGGGGAACTGGAAACACCATATATTTT.

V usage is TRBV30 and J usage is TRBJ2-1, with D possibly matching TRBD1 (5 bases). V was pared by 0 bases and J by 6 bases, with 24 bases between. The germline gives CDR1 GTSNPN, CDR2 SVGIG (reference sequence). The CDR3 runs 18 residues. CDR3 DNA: TGTGCCTGGAGTGTATCGGATGGTGGGAAGGGGCCGCTCAATGAGCAGTTCTTC. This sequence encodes CAWSVSDGGKGPLNEQFF. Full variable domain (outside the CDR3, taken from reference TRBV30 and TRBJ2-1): SQTIHQWPATLVQPVGSPLSLECTVEGTSNPNLYWYRQAAGRGLQLLFYSVGIGQISSEVPQNLSASRPQDRQFILSSKKLLLSDSGFYLCAWSVSDGGKGPLNEQFFGPGTRLTVL.